This T cell receptor (beta chain) is drawn from a study of cytomegalovirus exposure and HLA in healthy donors. PCR amplification relied on 60 Vbeta primers (plus 13 Jbeta primers). Only in-frame clones appear in the TCRdb table, and some are missing; sequencing was by immunoSEQ multiplex PCR. The table shows around 190,000 clones, with around 87% occurring only once. This clone was detected only a few times. CDR1 and CDR2 (germline): GTSNPN, SVGIG (reference sequence). J gave up 9 bases and V 3 bases, and 7 bases lay outside the gene matches. The CDR3 is made up of 13 amino acids. The chain recombines TRBV30 with TRBJ2-7; 11 bases agree with TRBD2. This sequence originates from a woman between 18 and 30 years old in good health and CMV-seronegative. Sequences were obtained from PBMCs. In DNA form, the CDR3 reads TGTGCCTGGAGGGCGCTAGCGGGGGGCACGCAGTACTTC. It is translated as CAWRALAGGTQYF. Full variable domain (rest looked up from reference TRBV30 and TRBJ2-7): SQTIHQWPATLVQPVGSPLSLECTVEGTSNPNLYWYRQAAGRGLQLLFYSVGIGQISSEVPQNLSASRPQDRQFILSSKKLLLSDSGFYLCAWRALAGGTQYFGPGTRLTVT.